Each of the 5 T cell receptor beta chains below was sequenced from the same sample in a study of T cell responses to AZD1222 COVID-19 vaccine. Sequenced by immunoSEQ multiplex PCR; TCRdb stores in-frame clones only, minus some. The sample records 85,000 to 95,000 clones, 90% being singletons. Sequencing used peripheral blood, obtained on day 0 of AZD1222 vaccination. Receptor source: an adult in good health.

The chain uses TRBV7-3 and TRBJ2-1; 12 positions match TRBD2. Germline loops: CDR1 SGHTA, CDR2 FQGTGA. Trimming removed 2 bases from V and 4 bases from J; junction bases left unmatched: 3. This CDR3 region has 16 residues. CDR3 loop: CASSLALAGGYNEQFF. DNA of the CDR3: TGTGCCAGCAGCTTAGCCCTAGCGGGGGGGTACAATGAGCAGTTCTTC.

The chain employs TRBV18 and TRBJ1-2, with D possibly matching TRBD1 (6 bases). This CDR3 comprises 16 residues. The V gene's germline CDR1 is KGHSH and CDR2 LQKENI. V gave up 0 bases and J gave up 2 bases, with 13 bases separating them. The chain's CDR3 is CASSPPLGDRNYGYTF. CDR3 DNA: TGTGCCAGCTCACCACCGTTAGGTGACAGGAACTATGGCTACACCTTC.

J is TRBJ1-5 and V is TRBV6-2 or TRBV6-3, with D possibly TRBD1 on 6 matching bases. Between the trimmed V and J ends, which lost 0 bases and 5 bases, there was a span of 11 bases. This CDR3 has 15 amino acids. Germline-derived CDR1 and CDR2 are MNHEY and SVGEGT. The CDR3 is CASSYSLGGDQPQHF. As DNA, the CDR3 is TGTGCCAGCAGTTACTCGCTCGGGGGCGATCAGCCCCAGCATTTT.

The rearrangement joins TRBV7-2 to TRBJ2-7; 11 nucleotides match TRBD2. CDR3 length: 17 residues. The germline V gene has CDR1 SGHTA and CDR2 FQGNSA. V trimming: 4 bases; J trimming: 7 bases; junction bases outside the gene matches: 15. For the CDR3, the DNA is TGTGCCAGCAGCTCCACCAACGGACTAGCGGGCGGATCGGAGCAGTACTTC. Translation: CASSSTNGLAGGSEQYF.

The chain combines TRBV7-9 with TRBJ2-5; a possible D gene is TRBD2 (5 bases). Trimming took 8 bases from V and 3 from J, leaving 22 bases between them. Looked up from germline, CDR1 is SEHNR and CDR2 is FQNEAQ (reference sequence). The CDR3 consists of 16 residues. CDR3 protein: CASVAKRGNSEETQYF. Written as DNA, the CDR3 is TGTGCCAGCGTGGCCAAACGGGGTAACAGCGAAGAGACCCAGTACTTC.